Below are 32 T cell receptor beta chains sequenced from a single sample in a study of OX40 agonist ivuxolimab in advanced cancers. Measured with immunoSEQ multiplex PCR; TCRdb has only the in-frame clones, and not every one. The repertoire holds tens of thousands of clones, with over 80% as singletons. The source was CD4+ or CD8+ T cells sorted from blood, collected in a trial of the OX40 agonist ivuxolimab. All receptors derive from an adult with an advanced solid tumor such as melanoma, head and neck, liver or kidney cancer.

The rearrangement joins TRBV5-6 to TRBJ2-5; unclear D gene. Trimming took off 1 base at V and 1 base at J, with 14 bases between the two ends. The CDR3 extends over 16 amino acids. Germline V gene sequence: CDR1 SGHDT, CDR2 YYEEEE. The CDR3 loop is CASSLFTPTRQETQYF. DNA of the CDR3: TGTGCCAGCAGCTTGTTTACTCCGACCCGCCAAGAGACCCAGTACTTC.

The CDR3 sequence: CASSLGLGDEAFF. DNA of the CDR3: TGCGCCAGCAGCTTGGGACTAGGGGATGAAGCTTTCTTT. This rearrangement joins TRBV5-1 to TRBJ1-1; possible D gene TRBD1, 5 bases. Trimming pared 0 bases from V and 7 bases from J, leaving 10 bases between. Germline assignment: CDR1 SGHRS and CDR2 YFSETQ. The CDR3 is 13 residues long.

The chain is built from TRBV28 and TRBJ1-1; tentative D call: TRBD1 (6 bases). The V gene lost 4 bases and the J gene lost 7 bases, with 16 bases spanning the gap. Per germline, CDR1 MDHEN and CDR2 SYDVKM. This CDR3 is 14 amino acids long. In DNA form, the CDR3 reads TGTGCCAGCAGTTCAACAGGGATCGGGAATGAAGCTTTCTTT. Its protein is CASSSTGIGNEAFF.

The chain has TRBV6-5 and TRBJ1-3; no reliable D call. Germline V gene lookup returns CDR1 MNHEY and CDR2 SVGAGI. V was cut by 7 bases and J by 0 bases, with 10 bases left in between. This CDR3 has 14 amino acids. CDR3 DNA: TGTGCCAGCACTGCGACTTACTCTGGAAACACCATATATTTT. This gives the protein CASTATYSGNTIYF.

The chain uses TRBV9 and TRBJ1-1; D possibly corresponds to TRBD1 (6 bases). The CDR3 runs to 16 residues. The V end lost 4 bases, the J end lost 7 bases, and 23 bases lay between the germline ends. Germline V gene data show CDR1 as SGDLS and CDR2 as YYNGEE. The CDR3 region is CASSPPLTGKSFEAFF. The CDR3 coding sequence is TGTGCCAGCAGCCCCCCCCTAACAGGGAAGAGCTTTGAAGCTTTCTTT.

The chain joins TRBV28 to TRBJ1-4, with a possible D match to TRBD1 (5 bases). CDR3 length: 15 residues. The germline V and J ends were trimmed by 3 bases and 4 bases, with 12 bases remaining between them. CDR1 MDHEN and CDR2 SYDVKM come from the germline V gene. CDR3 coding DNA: TGTGCCAGCAGTTTTGGGGGAAGGGGTAATGAAAAACTGTTTTTT. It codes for CASSFGGRGNEKLFF.

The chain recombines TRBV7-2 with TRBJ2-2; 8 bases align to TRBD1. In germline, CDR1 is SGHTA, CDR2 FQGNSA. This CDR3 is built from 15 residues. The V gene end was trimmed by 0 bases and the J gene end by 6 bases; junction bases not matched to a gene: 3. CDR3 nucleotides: TGTGCCAGCAGCTTAGCACAGGGGGTCTCCGGGGAGCTGTTTTTT. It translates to CASSLAQGVSGELFF.

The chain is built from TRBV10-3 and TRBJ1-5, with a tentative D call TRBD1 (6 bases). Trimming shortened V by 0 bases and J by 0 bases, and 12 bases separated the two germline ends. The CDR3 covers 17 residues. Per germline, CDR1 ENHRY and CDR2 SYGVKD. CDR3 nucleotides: TGTGCCATCAGTGAGTCAACAGGGATTTATAGCAATCAGCCCCAGCATTTT. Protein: CAISESTGIYSNQPQHF.

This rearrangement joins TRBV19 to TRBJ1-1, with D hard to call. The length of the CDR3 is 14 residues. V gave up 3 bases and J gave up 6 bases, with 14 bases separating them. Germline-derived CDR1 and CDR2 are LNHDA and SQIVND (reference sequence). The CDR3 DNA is TGTGCCAGTAGTATTAGTGCAGCATCACCTGAAGCTTTCTTT. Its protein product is CASSISAASPEAFF. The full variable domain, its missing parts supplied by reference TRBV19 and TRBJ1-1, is DGGITQSPKYLFRKEGQNVTLSCEQNLNHDAMYWYRQDPGQGLRLIYYSQIVNDFQKGDIAEGYSVSREKKESFPLTVTSAQKNPTAFYLCASSISAASPEAFFGQGTRLTVV.

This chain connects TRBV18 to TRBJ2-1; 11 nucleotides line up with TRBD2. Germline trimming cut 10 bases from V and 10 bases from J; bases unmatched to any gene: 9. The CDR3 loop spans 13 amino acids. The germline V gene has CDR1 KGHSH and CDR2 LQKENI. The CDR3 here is CATSLAGGREQFF. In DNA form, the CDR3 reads TGTGCCACCTCCCTAGCGGGGGGCAGGGAGCAGTTCTTC.

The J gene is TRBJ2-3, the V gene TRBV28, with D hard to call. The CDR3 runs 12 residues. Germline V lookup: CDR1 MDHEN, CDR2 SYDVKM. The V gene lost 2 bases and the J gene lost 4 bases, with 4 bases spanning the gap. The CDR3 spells CASSLLADTQYF. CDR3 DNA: TGTGCCAGCAGTTTACTAGCAGATACGCAGTATTTT.

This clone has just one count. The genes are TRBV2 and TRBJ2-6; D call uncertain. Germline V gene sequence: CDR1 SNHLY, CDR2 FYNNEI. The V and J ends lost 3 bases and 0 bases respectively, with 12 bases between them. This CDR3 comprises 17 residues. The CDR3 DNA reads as TGTGCCAGCAGTGATGTCGCCGGCCTCTCTGGGGCCAACGTCCTGACTTTC. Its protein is CASSDVAGLSGANVLTF.

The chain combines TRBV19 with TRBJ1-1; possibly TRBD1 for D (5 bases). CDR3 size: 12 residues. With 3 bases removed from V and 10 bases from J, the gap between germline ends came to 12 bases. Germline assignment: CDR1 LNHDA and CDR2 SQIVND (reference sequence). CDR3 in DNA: TGTGCCAGTAGTATCCAATCTGGGGGAGCTTTCTTT. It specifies CASSIQSGGAFF.

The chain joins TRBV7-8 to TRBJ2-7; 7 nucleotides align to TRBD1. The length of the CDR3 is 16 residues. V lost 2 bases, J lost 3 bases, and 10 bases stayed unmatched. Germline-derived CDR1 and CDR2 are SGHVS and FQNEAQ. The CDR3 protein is CASSLSLVGQNYEQYF. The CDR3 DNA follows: TGTGCCAGCAGCTTATCGCTGGTGGGACAGAACTACGAGCAGTACTTC.

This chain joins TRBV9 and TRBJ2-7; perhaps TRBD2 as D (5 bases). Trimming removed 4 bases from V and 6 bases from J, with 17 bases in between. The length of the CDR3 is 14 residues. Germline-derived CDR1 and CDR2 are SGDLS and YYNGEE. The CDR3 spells CASSPTSLSSEQYF. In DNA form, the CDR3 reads TGTGCCAGCAGCCCAACTAGTCTCTCCAGCGAGCAGTACTTC.

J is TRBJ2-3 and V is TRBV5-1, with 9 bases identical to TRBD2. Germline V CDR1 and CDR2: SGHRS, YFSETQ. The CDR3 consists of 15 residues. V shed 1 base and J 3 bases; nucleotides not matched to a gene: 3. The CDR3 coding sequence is TGCGCCAGCAGCTTGTTCAGCGGGGGGACAGATACGCAGTATTTT. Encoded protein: CASSLFSGGTDTQYF.

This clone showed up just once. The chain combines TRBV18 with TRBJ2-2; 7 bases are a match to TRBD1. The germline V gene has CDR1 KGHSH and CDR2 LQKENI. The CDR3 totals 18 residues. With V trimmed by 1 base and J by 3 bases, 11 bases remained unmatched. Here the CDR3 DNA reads TGTGCCAGCTCACCACGACAGGGCTTACTGGGAGACACCGGGGAGCTGTTTTTT. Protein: CASSPRQGLLGDTGELFF.

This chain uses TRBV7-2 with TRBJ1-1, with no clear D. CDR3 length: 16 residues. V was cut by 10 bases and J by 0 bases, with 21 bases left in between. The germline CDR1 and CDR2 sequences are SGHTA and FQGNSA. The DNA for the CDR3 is TGTGCCACCTCGGTTGTGGGGAGCCTCATGAACACTGAAGCTTTCTTT. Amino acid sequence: CATSVVGSLMNTEAFF.

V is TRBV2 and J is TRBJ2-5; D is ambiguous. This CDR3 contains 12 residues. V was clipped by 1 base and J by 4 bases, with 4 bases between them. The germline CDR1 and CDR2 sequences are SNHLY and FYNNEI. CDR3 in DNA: TGTGCCAGCAGTGAAGGGAGAGAGACCCAGTACTTC. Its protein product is CASSEGRETQYF.

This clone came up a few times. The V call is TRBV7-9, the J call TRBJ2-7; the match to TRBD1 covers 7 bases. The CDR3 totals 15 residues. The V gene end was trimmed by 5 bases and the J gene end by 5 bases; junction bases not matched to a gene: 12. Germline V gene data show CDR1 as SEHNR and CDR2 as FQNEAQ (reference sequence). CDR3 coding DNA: TGTGCCAGCAGCCAGGACAGGAGCTTCCCCCACGAGCAGTACTTC. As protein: CASSQDRSFPHEQYF.

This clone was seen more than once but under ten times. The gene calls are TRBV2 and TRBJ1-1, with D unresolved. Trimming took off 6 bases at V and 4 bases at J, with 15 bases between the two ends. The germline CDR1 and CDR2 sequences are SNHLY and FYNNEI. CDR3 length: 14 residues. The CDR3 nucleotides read TGTGCCAGCAGATTAAGGGCAGGCCCCACTGAAGCTTTCTTT. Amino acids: CASRLRAGPTEAFF.

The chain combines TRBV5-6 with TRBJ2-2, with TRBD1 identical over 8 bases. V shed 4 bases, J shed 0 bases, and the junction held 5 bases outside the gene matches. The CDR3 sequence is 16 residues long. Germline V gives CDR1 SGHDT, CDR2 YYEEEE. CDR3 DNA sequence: TGTGCCAGCAGCGGAGGGACAGGCGCGAACACCGGGGAGCTGTTTTTT. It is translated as CASSGGTGANTGELFF.

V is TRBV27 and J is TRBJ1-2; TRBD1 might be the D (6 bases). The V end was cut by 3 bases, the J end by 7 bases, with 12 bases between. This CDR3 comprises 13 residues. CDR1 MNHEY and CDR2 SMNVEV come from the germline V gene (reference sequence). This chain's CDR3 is CASSFRGLGGYTF. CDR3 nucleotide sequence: TGTGCCAGCAGTTTTCGGGGGCTCGGTGGCTACACCTTC.

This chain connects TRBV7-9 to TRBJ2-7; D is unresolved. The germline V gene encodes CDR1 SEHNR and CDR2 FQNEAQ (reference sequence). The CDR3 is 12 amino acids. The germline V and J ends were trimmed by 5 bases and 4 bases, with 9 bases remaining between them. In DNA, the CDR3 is TGTGCCAGCAGCCAAATGGGGTACGAGCAGTACTTC. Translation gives CASSQMGYEQYF.

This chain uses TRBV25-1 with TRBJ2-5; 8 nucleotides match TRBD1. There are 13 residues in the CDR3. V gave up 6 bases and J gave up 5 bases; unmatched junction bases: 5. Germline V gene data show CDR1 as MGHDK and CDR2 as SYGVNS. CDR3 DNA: TGTGCCAGCAGGCAGACAGGGGAGGAGACCCAGTACTTC. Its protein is CASRQTGEETQYF.

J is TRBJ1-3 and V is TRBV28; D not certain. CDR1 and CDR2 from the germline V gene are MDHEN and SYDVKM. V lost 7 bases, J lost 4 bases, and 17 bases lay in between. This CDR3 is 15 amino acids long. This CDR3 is CASISEGLGGNTIYF. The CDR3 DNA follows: TGTGCCAGCATTTCCGAGGGCCTGGGGGGAAACACCATATATTTT. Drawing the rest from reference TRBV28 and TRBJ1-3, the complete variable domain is DVKVTQSSRYLVKRTGEKVFLECVQDMDHENMFWYRQDPGLGLRLIYFSYDVKMKEKGDIPEGYSVSREKKERFSLILESASTNQTSMYLCASISEGLGGNTIYFGEGSWLTVV.

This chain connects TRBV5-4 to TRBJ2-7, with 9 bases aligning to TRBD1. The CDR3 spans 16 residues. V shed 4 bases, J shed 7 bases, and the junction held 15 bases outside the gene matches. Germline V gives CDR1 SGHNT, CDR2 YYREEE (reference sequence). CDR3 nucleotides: TGTGCCAGCAGCCCAAACGGGGGGACAGGGTATGAAGAGCAGTACTTC. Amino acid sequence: CASSPNGGTGYEEQYF.

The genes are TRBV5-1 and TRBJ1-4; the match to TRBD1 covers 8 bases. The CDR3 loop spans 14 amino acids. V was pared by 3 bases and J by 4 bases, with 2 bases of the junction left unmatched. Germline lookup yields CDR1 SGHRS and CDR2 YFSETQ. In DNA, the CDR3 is TGCGCCAGCAGCTACGGACAGGGTAATGAAAAACTGTTTTTT. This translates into CASSYGQGNEKLFF.

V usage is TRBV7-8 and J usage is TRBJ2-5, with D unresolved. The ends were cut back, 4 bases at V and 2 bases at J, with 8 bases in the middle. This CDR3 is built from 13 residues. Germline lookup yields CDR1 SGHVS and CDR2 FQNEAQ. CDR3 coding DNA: TGTGCCAGCAGCTACAGCCCGCAAGAGACCCAGTACTTC. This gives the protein CASSYSPQETQYF.

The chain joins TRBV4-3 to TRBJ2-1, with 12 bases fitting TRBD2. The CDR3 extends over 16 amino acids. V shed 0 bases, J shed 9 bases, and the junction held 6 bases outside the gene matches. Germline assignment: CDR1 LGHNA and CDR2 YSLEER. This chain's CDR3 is CASSQDTLAGGVEQFF. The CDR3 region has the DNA TGCGCCAGCAGCCAAGATACGCTAGCGGGAGGGGTTGAGCAGTTCTTC.

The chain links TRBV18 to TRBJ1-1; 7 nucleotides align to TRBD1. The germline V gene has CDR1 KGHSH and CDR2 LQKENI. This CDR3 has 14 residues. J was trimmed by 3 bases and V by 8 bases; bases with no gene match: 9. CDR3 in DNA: TGTGCCAGCCGGTGGGGACAGACGGACACTGAAGCTTTCTTT. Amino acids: CASRWGQTDTEAFF.

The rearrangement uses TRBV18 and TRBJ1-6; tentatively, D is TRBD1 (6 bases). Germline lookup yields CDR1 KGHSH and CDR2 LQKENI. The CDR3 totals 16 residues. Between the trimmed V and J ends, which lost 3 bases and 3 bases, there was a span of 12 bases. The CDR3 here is CASSPRDNSYNSPLHF. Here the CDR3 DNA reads TGTGCCAGCTCACCCCGGGACAACAGCTATAATTCACCCCTCCACTTT.